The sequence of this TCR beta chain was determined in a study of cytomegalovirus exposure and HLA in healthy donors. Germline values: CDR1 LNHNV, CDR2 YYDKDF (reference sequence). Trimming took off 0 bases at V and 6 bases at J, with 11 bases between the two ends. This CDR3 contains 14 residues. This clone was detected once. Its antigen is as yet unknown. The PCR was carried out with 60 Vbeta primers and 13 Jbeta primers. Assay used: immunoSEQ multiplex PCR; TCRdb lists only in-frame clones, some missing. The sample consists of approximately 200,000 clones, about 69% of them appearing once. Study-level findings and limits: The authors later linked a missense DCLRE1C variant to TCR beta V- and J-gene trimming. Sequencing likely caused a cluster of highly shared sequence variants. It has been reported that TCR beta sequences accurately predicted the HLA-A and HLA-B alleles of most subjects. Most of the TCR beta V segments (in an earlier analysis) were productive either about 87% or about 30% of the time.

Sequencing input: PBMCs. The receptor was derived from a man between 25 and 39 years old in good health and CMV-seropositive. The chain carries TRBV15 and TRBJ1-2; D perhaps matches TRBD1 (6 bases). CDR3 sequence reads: CATSRDGGADGYTF. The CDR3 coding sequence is TGTGCCACCAGCAGAGATGGGGGGGCGGATGGCTACACCTTC.